This passage covers 20 T cell receptor beta chains from one sample sequenced in a study of T cell responses to AZD1222 COVID-19 vaccine. TCRdb keeps only in-frame clones here, not all; method: immunoSEQ multiplex PCR. Of 110,000 or so clones in the sample, approximately 88% were seen once. The source material was peripheral blood, sampled 28 days after the second AZD1222 dose. Receptors were obtained from an adult who received the AZD1222 COVID-19 vaccine.

The chain recombines TRBV28 with TRBJ2-5; D not certain. V shed 3 bases and J shed 0 bases, with 11 bases lying between them. The germline V gene encodes CDR1 MDHEN and CDR2 SYDVKM. The CDR3 runs 15 residues. CDR3 sequence reads: CASSFRARYQETQYF. The CDR3 coding sequence is TGTGCCAGCAGTTTTAGGGCTCGGTACCAAGAGACCCAGTACTTC. Together with reference TRBV28 and TRBJ2-5, the CDR3 gives the full variable domain: DVKVTQSSRYLVKRTGEKVFLECVQDMDHENMFWYRQDPGLGLRLIYFSYDVKMKEKGDIPEGYSVSREKKERFSLILESASTNQTSMYLCASSFRARYQETQYFGPGTRLLVL.

The chain has TRBV5-5 and TRBJ1-2, with 7 bases that match TRBD1. The V gene end was trimmed by 4 bases and the J gene end by 6 bases; junction bases not matched to a gene: 12. Looked up from germline, CDR1 is SGHKS and CDR2 is YYEKEE (reference sequence). The length of the CDR3 is 15 residues. The CDR3 protein is CASSLWTGGRDGYTF. CDR3 nucleotide sequence: TGTGCCAGCAGCCTATGGACAGGCGGGCGGGATGGCTACACCTTC.

This clone was picked up one time. This chain links TRBV7-2 with TRBJ2-2; tentative D call: TRBD2 (5 bases). This CDR3 spans 14 amino acids. The V and J ends lost 6 bases and 4 bases respectively, with 12 bases between them. Looked up from germline, CDR1 is SGHTA and CDR2 is FQGNSA. DNA of the CDR3: TGTGCCAGCAGGGAAGGGAGTGGCACCGGGGAGCTGTTTTTT. Amino acids: CASREGSGTGELFF.

V is TRBV18 and J is TRBJ2-2; possibly TRBD1 for D (5 bases). The CDR3 length is 16 residues. The germline V gene has CDR1 KGHSH and CDR2 LQKENI. Trimming removed 1 base at V and 5 bases at J, with 14 bases between. The CDR3 DNA follows: TGTGCCAGCTCACCACGGATGGGGCGAGAAACCGGGGAGCTGTTTTTT. Its protein product is CASSPRMGRETGELFF.

V gene TRBV28 combines with J gene TRBJ1-5; no definite D call. Trimming cost V 8 bases and J 2 bases, with 16 bases left between them. Looked up from germline, CDR1 is MDHEN and CDR2 is SYDVKM. The CDR3 covers 15 residues. The CDR3 spells CASELGWSGNQPQHF. The CDR3, as DNA: TGTGCCAGCGAACTGGGGTGGTCCGGCAATCAGCCCCAGCATTTT. Full variable domain (remainder filled in from reference TRBV28 and TRBJ1-5): DVKVTQSSRYLVKRTGEKVFLECVQDMDHENMFWYRQDPGLGLRLIYFSYDVKMKEKGDIPEGYSVSREKKERFSLILESASTNQTSMYLCASELGWSGNQPQHFGDGTRLSIL.

V is TRBV11-3 and J is TRBJ2-2; D not certain. The V gene lost 4 bases and the J gene lost 7 bases, with 10 bases spanning the gap. The CDR3 is 13 residues long. Germline V lookup: CDR1 SGHNT, CDR2 YENEEA. The CDR3 loop is CASSSLMDGELFF. In DNA, the CDR3 is TGTGCCAGCAGCTCACTCATGGACGGGGAGCTGTTTTTT.

This sequence joins TRBV29-1 and TRBJ1-2; no reliable D call. This CDR3 contains 15 residues. Trimming removed 3 bases at V and 2 bases at J, with 16 bases between. Germline V lookup: CDR1 SQVTM, CDR2 ANQGSEA. CDR3 region: CSVDTLGNLNYGYTF. The CDR3, as DNA: TGCAGCGTTGACACCCTCGGCAACCTCAACTATGGCTACACCTTC.

This clone was detected only once. This chain uses TRBV27 with TRBJ1-5; no clear D. The CDR3 is 15 residues long. Germline V gives CDR1 MNHEY, CDR2 SMNVEV (reference sequence). V shed 6 bases and J shed 1 base, with 13 bases lying between them. CDR3 amino acids: CASRRGGESNQPQHF. CDR3 coding DNA: TGTGCCAGCAGACGTGGCGGGGAAAGCAATCAGCCCCAGCATTTT.

The chain joins TRBV18 to TRBJ2-1; D is unclear. Trimming removed 6 bases at V and 3 bases at J, with 15 bases between. The CDR3 covers 15 residues. The germline V gene has CDR1 KGHSH and CDR2 LQKENI. The CDR3 loop is CASSPGGQFYNEQFF. CDR3 DNA: TGTGCCAGCTCCCCGGGTGGCCAGTTCTACAATGAGCAGTTCTTC.

This clone showed up just a few times. The chain carries TRBV4-2 and TRBJ1-3; tentatively, D is TRBD1 (6 bases). This CDR3 spans 16 amino acids. The V end was cut by 0 bases, the J end by 3 bases, with 12 bases between. Germline V gene data show CDR1 as LGHNA and CDR2 as YNFKEQ. CDR3 DNA: TGTGCCAGCAGCCAAGACAGGGGAGTCATTGGAAACACCATATATTTT. Translating gives CASSQDRGVIGNTIYF.

The V call is TRBV7-2, the J call TRBJ2-7, with 11 bases matching TRBD1. Germline CDR1 and CDR2: SGHTA and FQGNSA. This CDR3 is 14 amino acids long. Trimming at V came to 7 bases and at J to 3 bases, leaving 5 bases not matched to a gene. The CDR3, as DNA: TGTGCCAGCACCGGACAGGGGGCTAGCTACGAGCAGTACTTC. Protein: CASTGQGASYEQYF.

The rearrangement links TRBV27 to TRBJ1-2; D gene ambiguous. CDR3 size: 15 residues. V lost 0 bases, J lost 0 bases, and 8 bases lay in between. The V gene's germline CDR1 is MNHEY and CDR2 SMNVEV (reference sequence). CDR3 nucleotides: TGTGCCAGCAGTTTATCCTCGGCAGCTAACTATGGCTACACCTTC. Protein product: CASSLSSAANYGYTF.

The chain combines TRBV6-8 with TRBJ1-2, with TRBD1 matching over 8 bases. Unmatched junction bases numbered 10, after V lost 0 bases and J lost 4 bases. CDR1 is MNHGY, CDR2 SAAAGT, per germline. The CDR3 totals 17 residues. The CDR3 reads CASSYSKAGGASYGYTF. DNA for the CDR3: TGTGCCAGCAGTTACTCGAAGGCAGGGGGCGCGTCCTATGGCTACACCTTC.

The rearrangement links TRBV9 to TRBJ2-5; TRBD1 agrees at 11 bases. Germline V CDR1 and CDR2: SGDLS, YYNGEE. The CDR3 is 14 residues long. V shed 3 bases and J 5 bases; nucleotides not matched to a gene: 3. The CDR3 loop is CASSGGTGGETQYF. CDR3 DNA: TGTGCCAGCAGCGGAGGGACAGGGGGGGAGACCCAGTACTTC. Together with reference TRBV9 and TRBJ2-5, the CDR3 gives the full variable domain: DSGVTQTPKHLITATGQRVTLRCSPRSGDLSVYWYQQSLDQGLQFLIQYYNGEERAKGNILERFSAQQFPDLHSELNLSSLELGDSALYFCASSGGTGGETQYFGPGTRLLVL.

V and J are TRBV6-1 and TRBJ2-7; the D gene is possibly TRBD2 (5 bases). The CDR3 is 13 amino acids. CDR1 is MNHNS, CDR2 SASEGT, per germline. V was cut by 3 bases and J by 2 bases, with 8 bases left in between. CDR3 residues: CASSELTTYEQYF. For the CDR3, the DNA is TGTGCCAGCAGTGAGTTGACTACCTACGAGCAGTACTTC.

With regard to this clone: The same CDR3 is also encoded by other DNA sequences in this sample. This chain connects TRBV4-2 to TRBJ2-7; D is undetermined. The CDR3 is 14 amino acids. In germline, CDR1 is LGHNA, CDR2 YNFKEQ. Deletions cut 0 bases from V and 2 bases from J, with 8 bases between. The CDR3 here is CASSQDLGTYEQYF. CDR3 nucleotide sequence: TGTGCCAGCAGCCAAGATCTGGGGACCTACGAGCAGTACTTC.

CDR3 nucleotide sequence: TGTGCCAGCAGTTACTCGGTGAGCGGGGGGTACTACGAGCAGTACTTC. Translation gives CASSYSVSGGYYEQYF. The rearrangement joins TRBV6-2 or TRBV6-3 to TRBJ2-7; 9 positions agree with TRBD2. J was trimmed by 3 bases and V by 0 bases; bases with no gene match: 6. Germline loops: CDR1 MNHEY, CDR2 SVGEGT. The CDR3 is 16 amino acids.

This rearrangement joins TRBV12-3 or TRBV12-4 to TRBJ1-6; D gene uncertain. V shed 8 bases and J shed 10 bases, with 15 bases lying between them. The CDR3 is made up of 13 amino acids. In DNA form, the CDR3 reads TGTGCCAGCGGCCAGGATGGGCTATCACCCCTCCACTTT. Residues: CASGQDGLSPLHF.

The chain joins TRBV3-1 (or the pseudogene TRBV3-2) to TRBJ1-2; the match to TRBD1 covers 10 bases. This CDR3 has 14 residues. Trimming cost V 1 base and J 8 bases; bases outside gene matches: 4. Germline loops: CDR1 LGHDT, CDR2 YNNKEL (reference sequence). CDR3 coding DNA: TGTGCCAGCAGCCAAGGGGGGACAGGGGACGGCTACACCTTC. This sequence encodes CASSQGGTGDGYTF.

The chain uses TRBV5-6 and TRBJ1-2; TRBD1 matches 8 bases. Germline CDR1 is SGHDT and CDR2 is YYEEEE. The CDR3 has 14 residues. V lost 0 bases and J lost 2; bases outside the gene matches: 0. CDR3 in DNA: TGTGCCAGCAGCTTGGACAGGGGGAACTATGGCTACACCTTC. The encoded protein is CASSLDRGNYGYTF.